Listed here are 22 T cell receptor beta chains from one sample, sequenced in a study of blood T cell repertoires in COVID-19. The data were produced by immunoSEQ multiplex PCR, yet TCRdb's version contains in-frame clones alone and is incomplete. The sample yields a few hundred thousand clones, about 89% seen once. Sequenced: PBMCs or T cells enriched from blood (not recorded which). The source is a man aged 40-50 years who had recovered from COVID-19.

The V gene is TRBV24-1, the J gene TRBJ2-3; perhaps TRBD1 as D (6 bases). Trimming took off 0 bases at V and 0 bases at J, with 12 bases between the two ends. The CDR3 loop spans 17 amino acids. CDR1 is KGHDR, CDR2 SFDVKD, per germline. The CDR3 DNA is TGTGCCACCAGTGATTTGAAGGGGGACCCTAGCACAGATACGCAGTATTTT. This sequence encodes CATSDLKGDPSTDTQYF.

This clone was recorded once. The chain has TRBV6-5 and TRBJ2-7, with D tentatively TRBD2 (7 bases). V lost 0 bases and J lost 1, with 13 bases in between. Germline loops: CDR1 MNHEY, CDR2 SVGAGI. This CDR3 comprises 16 residues. The CDR3 bases are TGTGCCAGCAGTTACTCGTGGCGGGGGCAGTCCTACGAGCAGTACTTC. This codes for CASSYSWRGQSYEQYF.

DNA of the CDR3: TGTGCCACCGAGGACAGCCTGAACACCGGGGAGCTGTTTTTT. This codes for CATEDSLNTGELFF. The chain recombines TRBV24-1 with TRBJ2-2; TRBD1 is a possible D gene (6 bases). Germline V lookup: CDR1 KGHDR, CDR2 SFDVKD. The CDR3 length is 14 residues. Trimming cost V 9 bases and J 1 base, with 11 bases left between them.

This chain uses TRBV5-1 with TRBJ2-2; the match to TRBD1 covers 7 bases. The V gene end was trimmed by 0 bases and the J gene end by 5 bases; junction bases not matched to a gene: 7. From germline, CDR1 is SGHRS and CDR2 YFSETQ. This CDR3 region has 16 residues. The CDR3 spells CASSLAAGTVTGELFF. CDR3 coding DNA: TGCGCCAGCAGCTTGGCCGCCGGGACAGTGACCGGGGAGCTGTTTTTT.

The chain recombines TRBV6-5 with TRBJ1-5; 8 nucleotides line up with TRBD1. CDR1 and CDR2 (germline): MNHEY, SVGAGI. V lost 8 bases to trimming and J lost 9 bases; unmatched junction nucleotides: 6. The CDR3 runs 12 residues. CDR3 in DNA: TGTGCCAGCCCCAGGGGGCCTACGCCCCAGCATTTT. This gives the protein CASPRGPTPQHF.

This clone was detected a few times. This CDR3 reads CASSWGQGGNQPQHF. CDR3 nucleotide sequence: TGTGCCAGTAGTTGGGGGCAGGGAGGCAATCAGCCCCAGCATTTT. The V call is TRBV19, the J call TRBJ1-5; D is possibly TRBD1 (6 bases). This CDR3 region has 15 residues. The V end was cut by 5 bases, the J end by 2 bases, with 13 bases between. Germline CDR1 and CDR2: LNHDA and SQIVND (reference sequence).

The V gene is TRBV19, the J gene TRBJ1-6, with D possibly matching TRBD1 (6 bases). Germline assignment: CDR1 LNHDA and CDR2 SQIVND (reference sequence). The CDR3 is made up of 16 amino acids. Between the trimmed V and J ends, which lost 1 base and 1 base, there was a span of 8 bases. The CDR3 protein is CASSIVTGSYNSPLHF. The CDR3 DNA sequence: TGTGCCAGTAGTATAGTAACAGGGTCCTATAATTCACCCCTCCACTTT.

The J gene is TRBJ2-7, the V gene TRBV6-2 or TRBV6-3, with 14 nucleotides matching TRBD2. The germline V gene encodes CDR1 MNHEY and CDR2 SVGEGT. After removal of 6 bases from V and 3 bases from J, the junction contained 7 bases not matched to a gene. The CDR3 is made up of 16 amino acids. As DNA, the CDR3 is TGTGCCAGCAGCTGGGGGACTAGCGGGAGTATCTACGAGCAGTACTTC. Amino acid sequence: CASSWGTSGSIYEQYF.

This rearrangement joins TRBV7-9 to TRBJ2-1, with a possible D match to TRBD2 (6 bases). The V end lost 5 bases, the J end lost 8 bases, and 19 bases lay between the germline ends. The germline V gene has CDR1 SEHNR and CDR2 FQNEAQ (reference sequence). The CDR3 extends over 15 amino acids. The CDR3 DNA reads as TGTGCCAGCAGCCCGGGGGTTTCAGCTCTCGATGAGCAGTTCTTC. Encoded protein: CASSPGVSALDEQFF.

This clone was seen just once. This CDR3 is also generated by other DNA sequences in the sample. This chain connects TRBV5-1 to TRBJ2-1; D unresolved. The V end lost 0 bases, the J end lost 4 bases, and 8 bases lay between the germline ends. This CDR3 has 14 amino acids. Per germline, CDR1 SGHRS and CDR2 YFSETQ. In DNA, the CDR3 is TGCGCCAGCAGCTTGGGAACCGCGTACAATGAGCAGTTCTTC. Translation gives CASSLGTAYNEQFF.

The gene calls are TRBV30 and TRBJ1-2; 8 bases fit TRBD1. The CDR3 consists of 15 residues. V was pared by 7 bases and J by 0 bases, with 10 bases of the junction left unmatched. The germline V gene has CDR1 GTSNPN and CDR2 SVGIG (reference sequence). CDR3 region: CASTLDRASNYGYTF. The CDR3 nucleotides read TGTGCCTCGACTCTGGACAGGGCTTCTAACTATGGCTACACCTTC.

The chain uses TRBV9 and TRBJ1-6; no clear D gene. The CDR3 extends over 17 amino acids. The germline CDR1 and CDR2 sequences are SGDLS and YYNGEE. The V end was cut by 3 bases, the J end by 5 bases, with 18 bases between. CDR3 bases: TGTGCCAGCAGCGGGATTGCGGGGAGAAATAATAATTCACCCCTCCACTTT. This translates into CASSGIAGRNNNSPLHF. Looking up the rest from reference TRBV9 and TRBJ1-6 gives the full variable domain: DSGVTQTPKHLITATGQRVTLRCSPRSGDLSVYWYQQSLDQGLQFLIQYYNGEERAKGNILERFSAQQFPDLHSELNLSSLELGDSALYFCASSGIAGRNNNSPLHFGNGTRLTVT.

The chain is built from TRBV23-1 and TRBJ2-2; 10 bases map to TRBD2. TRBV23-1 carries the ORF label, with uncertain function. This CDR3 is built from 17 residues. Trimming cost V 4 bases and J 3 bases; bases outside gene matches: 8. CDR3 sequence (DNA): TGCGCCAGCAGTCCCACGGGTCTAGCGGGGGACACCGGGGAGCTGTTTTTT. It is translated as CASSPTGLAGDTGELFF.

The chain has TRBV12-3 or TRBV12-4 and TRBJ1-3; possibly TRBD1 for D (6 bases). The CDR3 sequence is 13 residues long. Trimming took 3 bases from V and 6 from J, leaving 9 bases between them. CDR3 amino acids: CASSFRTENTIYF. The CDR3 nucleotides are TGTGCCAGCAGTTTCCGGACAGAAAACACCATATATTTT.

The V and J genes are TRBV6-6 and TRBJ2-5; 7 bases match TRBD2. The CDR3 loop spans 14 amino acids. The germline CDR1 and CDR2 sequences are MNHNY and SVGAGI (reference sequence). Trimming removed 2 bases from V and 4 bases from J; junction bases left unmatched: 4. CDR3 bases: TGTGCCAGCAGTTACAGGGGAGGGGTAGAGACCCAGTACTTC. Protein product: CASSYRGGVETQYF.

This clone was seen more than once but under ten times. This CDR3 is also generated by other DNA sequences in the sample. This chain joins TRBV19 and TRBJ1-5; 10 bases are shared with TRBD1. Germline V gene lookup returns CDR1 LNHDA and CDR2 SQIVND (reference sequence). The length of the CDR3 is 14 residues. With V trimmed by 5 bases and J by 2 bases, 0 bases remained unmatched. The CDR3 here is CASSGTGGNQPQHF. In DNA, the CDR3 is TGTGCCAGTAGTGGGACAGGGGGCAATCAGCCCCAGCATTTT.

This clone has only one observation. V is TRBV5-1 and J is TRBJ1-4, with 7 positions matching TRBD1. Germline loops: CDR1 SGHRS, CDR2 YFSETQ. CDR3 size: 17 residues. V lost 4 bases to trimming and J lost 8 bases; unmatched junction nucleotides: 17. In nucleotides, the CDR3 is TGCGCCAGCAGCACAACTGGGCCGACAGGGTGGAGCGAAAAACTGTTTTTT. Translated, it gives CASSTTGPTGWSEKLFF.

CDR3 DNA: TGTGCCAGCAGCTCCCGCTTTCAGGGAGGGGACACTGAAGCTTTCTTT. Amino acid sequence: CASSSRFQGGDTEAFF. The genes are TRBV11-1 and TRBJ1-1; the D gene is possibly TRBD1 (5 bases). Germline CDR1 and CDR2: SGHAT and FQDESV (reference sequence). Trimming took off 4 bases at V and 3 bases at J, with 18 bases between the two ends. This CDR3 comprises 16 residues.

This chain connects TRBV18 to TRBJ1-5, with D tentatively TRBD1 (5 bases). This CDR3 is 16 amino acids long. The V gene lost 4 bases and the J gene lost 0 bases, with 13 bases spanning the gap. CDR1 is KGHSH, CDR2 LQKENI, per germline. CDR3 in amino acids: CASSRGGAYSNQPQHF. In nucleotides, the CDR3 is TGTGCCAGCTCACGGGGTGGGGCCTATAGCAATCAGCCCCAGCATTTT.

The rearrangement joins TRBV20-1 to TRBJ1-1, with D unclear. V gave up 3 bases and J gave up 1 base, with 12 bases separating them. Per germline, CDR1 DFQATT and CDR2 SNEGSKA (reference sequence). CDR3 length equals 14 residues. The CDR3, as DNA: TGCAGTGCTAGTGGCGTCGTCGGGAACACTGAAGCTTTCTTT. Translation gives CSASGVVGNTEAFF.

This clone was detected only once. This chain connects TRBV7-9 to TRBJ1-5; D is unresolved. Germline CDR1 SEHNR, CDR2 FQNEAQ (reference sequence). This CDR3 has 18 amino acids. V lost 5 bases, J lost 0 bases, and 20 bases lay in between. CDR3 amino acids: CASSNIGEEIYSNQPQHF. The CDR3 DNA reads as TGTGCCAGCAGCAACATTGGGGAGGAGATCTATAGCAATCAGCCCCAGCATTTT.

The chain recombines TRBV5-1 with TRBJ1-5; D perhaps matches TRBD1 (5 bases). Trimming removed 4 bases from V and 4 bases from J, with 15 bases in between. This CDR3 has 15 amino acids. Germline V CDR1 and CDR2: SGHRS, YFSETQ. The CDR3 DNA reads as TGCGCCAGCAGCCCCTGGGGAGGGGAAAATCAGCCCCAGCATTTT. This gives the protein CASSPWGGENQPQHF.